The clone carrying this T cell receptor (beta chain) was seen a handful of times. Antigen specificity is unknown. These data originate in a study of blood T cells in healthy people across ages. Points from the study as a whole: Possibly, changes in expanded clonotypes were confounded because donor CMV status was unknown.

After removal of 3 bases from V and 3 bases from J, the junction contained 4 bases not matched to a gene. Germline V CDR1 and CDR2: MGHDK, SYGVNS. CDR3 length equals 15 residues. For the second PCR, which ran for roughly 7 to 11 cycles, a sample-barcoded 5' primer and a J-beta primer mix were used. One entry per CDR3 protein, called by TCRdb with MiXCR from the 5' RACE reads. The sample has under 1 million distinct CDR3 sequences, 44% seen once. The specimen sequenced was blood. This sequence originates from a man between 60 and 75 years old in good health. The chain combines TRBV25-1 with TRBJ2-7, with 11 bases that match TRBD1. The CDR3 DNA reads as TGTGCCAGCAGTGACGGACAGGGGGCGGTCTACGAGCAGTACTTC. Translation gives CASSDGQGAVYEQYF.